The 5 T cell receptor beta chains in this list originate from one sample, sequenced in a study of control samples from healthy donors and cancer patients. Clones were read by immunoSEQ multiplex PCR, and TCRdb kept only the in-frame ones, dropping some. The sample holds tens of thousands of clones, roughly 85% seen once. Sequencing was carried out using PBMCs. Every receptor here comes from a woman in her sixties or seventies with head and neck cancer.

This clone has only a few counts. The rearrangement uses TRBV6-2 or TRBV6-3 and TRBJ1-1; D unresolved. Trimming removed 0 bases from V and 1 base from J, with 15 bases in between. The CDR3 has 17 amino acids. Germline loops: CDR1 MNHEY, CDR2 SVGEGT. CDR3: CASSYSLGKEWNTEAFF. The CDR3 nucleotides read TGTGCCAGCAGTTACTCTTTAGGGAAGGAATGGAACACTGAAGCTTTCTTT.

In its sample, this clone is medium-sized. The genes are TRBV11-2 and TRBJ1-6; D uncertain. The germline V gene encodes CDR1 SGHAT and CDR2 FQNNGV. The CDR3 sequence is 15 residues long. V shed 0 bases and J shed 8 bases, with 11 bases lying between them. CDR3 bases: TGTGCCAGCAGCTTAGAACCTGGGGTACATTCACCCCTCCACTTT. Translating gives CASSLEPGVHSPLHF.

Only a few counts were recorded for this clone. The chain carries TRBV5-6 and TRBJ2-3, with a weak D call TRBD2 (6 bases). The CDR3 runs to 18 residues. In germline, CDR1 is SGHDT, CDR2 YYEEEE. V was shortened by 0 bases and J by 2 bases, with 19 bases between the two germline ends. CDR3 nucleotides: TGTGCCAGCAGCTTGGATGCGCGGAGCGGGCCTTACACAGATACGCAGTATTTT. This codes for CASSLDARSGPYTDTQYF.

V is TRBV2 and J is TRBJ2-5, with 10 bases lining up with TRBD1. Looked up from germline, CDR1 is SNHLY and CDR2 is FYNNEI. CDR3 length: 14 residues. The V and J ends lost 6 bases and 4 bases, in that order; junction bases with no gene match: 5. CDR3 protein: CASRDRTGGETQYF. The CDR3 region has the DNA TGTGCCAGCAGAGATAGGACAGGGGGAGAGACCCAGTACTTC. The variable domain in full, with the rest retrieved from reference TRBV2 and TRBJ2-5, is EPEVTQTPSHQVTQMGQEVILRCVPISNHLYFYWYRQILGQKVEFLVSFYNNEISEKSEIFDDQFSVERPDGSNFTLKIRSTKLEDSAMYFCASRDRTGGETQYFGPGTRLLVL.

This sequence joins TRBV6-4 and TRBJ2-2, with 9 bases aligning to TRBD2. Germline loops: CDR1 MRHNA, CDR2 SNTAGT. The CDR3 totals 15 residues. The trim removed 8 bases at V and 7 bases at J, leaving 11 bases unmatched. The CDR3 is CASLRGRAFDGELFF. CDR3 in DNA: TGTGCCAGCTTGCGCGGGAGGGCCTTTGACGGGGAGCTGTTTTTT.